Ten or more counts support the clone carrying this TCR beta chain. What it binds is not known. This CDR3 is 15 amino acids long. The germline CDR1 and CDR2 sequences are SGHRS and YFSETQ. Trimming shortened V by 1 base and J by 1 base, and 11 bases separated the two germline ends. These data come from a study of CD8 T cells in ankylosing spondylitis. Study-wide results and caveats: Disease-linked clones were reportedly significantly enriched in matched ankylosing spondylitis synovial fluid. Disease-linked clones proved CD8+ and comparatively uncommon in peripheral blood. About 8 highly homologous variants made up a TCR beta motif, and this motif appeared characteristic of ankylosing spondylitis blood.

Quantitative 5'-RACE with molecular barcodes produced the TCR beta libraries. TCRdb independently ran MiXCR on the 5' RACE reads; one entry per CDR3 protein. The profile covers fewer than 550,000 distinct CDR3 sequences, with approximately 5% appearing a single time and roughly 3.2% taken by the ten largest. This receptor was identified in a male donor with ankylosing spondylitis. V and J are TRBV5-1 and TRBJ2-5; the D gene could be TRBD1 or TRBD2 (5 bases each). Input material: blood, either unsorted or a sorted T cell fraction (not recorded which). CDR3 in DNA: TGCGCCAGCAGCTTGTTGGGGACCCCCCAAGAGACCCAGTACTTC. Its protein product is CASSLLGTPQETQYF.